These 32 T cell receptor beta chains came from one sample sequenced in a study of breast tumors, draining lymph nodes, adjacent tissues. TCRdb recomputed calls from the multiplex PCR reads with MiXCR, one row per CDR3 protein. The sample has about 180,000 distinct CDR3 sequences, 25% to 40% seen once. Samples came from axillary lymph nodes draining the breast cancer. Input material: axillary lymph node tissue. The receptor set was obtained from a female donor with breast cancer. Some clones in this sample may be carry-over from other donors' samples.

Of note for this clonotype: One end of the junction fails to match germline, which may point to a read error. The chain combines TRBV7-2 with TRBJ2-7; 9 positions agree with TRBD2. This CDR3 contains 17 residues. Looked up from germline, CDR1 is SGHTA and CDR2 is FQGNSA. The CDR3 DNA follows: TGTGCCAGTAGCTTAGTTGGGGGGATTGGCGGGAGGGAGCCCCAGTACTTC. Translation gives CASSLVGGIGGREPQYF.

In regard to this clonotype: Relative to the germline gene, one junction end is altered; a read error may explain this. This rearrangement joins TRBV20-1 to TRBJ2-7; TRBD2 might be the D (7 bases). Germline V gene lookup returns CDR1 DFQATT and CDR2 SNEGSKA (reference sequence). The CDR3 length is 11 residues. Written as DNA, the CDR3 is TGCGGTGCTAGGGGGGACTACGAGCAGTCCTTC. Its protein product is CGARGDYEQSF.

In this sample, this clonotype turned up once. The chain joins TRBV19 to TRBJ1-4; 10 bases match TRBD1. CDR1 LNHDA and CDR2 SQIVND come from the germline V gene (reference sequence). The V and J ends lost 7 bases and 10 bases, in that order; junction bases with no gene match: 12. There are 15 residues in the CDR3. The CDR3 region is CASNPPGQGMAKLFF. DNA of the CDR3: TGTGCCAGTAACCCCCCGGGACAGGGGATGGCAAAACTGTTTTTT.

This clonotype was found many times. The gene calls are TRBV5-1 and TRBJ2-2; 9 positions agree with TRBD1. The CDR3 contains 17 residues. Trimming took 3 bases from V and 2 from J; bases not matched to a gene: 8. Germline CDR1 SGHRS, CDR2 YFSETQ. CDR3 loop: CASSSIKTGGNTGELFF. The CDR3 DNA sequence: TGCGCCAGCAGCTCTATCAAGACAGGGGGTAACACCGGGGAGCTGTTTTTT.

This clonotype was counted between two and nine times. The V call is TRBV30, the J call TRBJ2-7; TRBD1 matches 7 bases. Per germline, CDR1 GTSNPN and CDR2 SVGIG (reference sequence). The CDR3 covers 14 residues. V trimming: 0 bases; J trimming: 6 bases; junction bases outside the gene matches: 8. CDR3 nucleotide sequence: TGTGCCTGGAGTGTTAATAGGGGGCGAAGCGAGCAGTACTTC. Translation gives CAWSVNRGRSEQYF.

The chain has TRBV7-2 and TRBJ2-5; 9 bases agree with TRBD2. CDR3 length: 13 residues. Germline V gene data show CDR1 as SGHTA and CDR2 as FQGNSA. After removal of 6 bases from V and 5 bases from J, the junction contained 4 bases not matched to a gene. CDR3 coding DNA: TGTGCCAGCAGTCCCGGACTAGCGGAGACCCAGTACTTC. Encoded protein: CASSPGLAETQYF.

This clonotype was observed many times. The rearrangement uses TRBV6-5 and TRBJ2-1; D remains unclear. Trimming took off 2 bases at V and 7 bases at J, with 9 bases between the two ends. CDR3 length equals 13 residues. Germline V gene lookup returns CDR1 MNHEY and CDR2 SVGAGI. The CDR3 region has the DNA TGTGCCAGCAGTTACGGGGAAGGGAATGAGCAGTTCTTC. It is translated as CASSYGEGNEQFF.

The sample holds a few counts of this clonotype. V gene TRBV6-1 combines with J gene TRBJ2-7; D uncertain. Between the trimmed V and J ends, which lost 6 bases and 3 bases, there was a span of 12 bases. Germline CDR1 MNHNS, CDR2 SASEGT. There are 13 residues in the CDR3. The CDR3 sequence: CASRLLELYEQYF. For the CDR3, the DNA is TGTGCCAGCAGACTCTTGGAACTCTACGAGCAGTACTTC.

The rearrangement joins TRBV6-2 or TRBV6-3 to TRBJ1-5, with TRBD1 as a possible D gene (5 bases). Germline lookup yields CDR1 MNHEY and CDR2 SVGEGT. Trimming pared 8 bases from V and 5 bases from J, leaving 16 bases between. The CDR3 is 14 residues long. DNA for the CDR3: TGTGCCAGCTGTTTGACTAGGGGTCATCAGCCCCAGCATTTT. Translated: CASCLTRGHQPQHF.

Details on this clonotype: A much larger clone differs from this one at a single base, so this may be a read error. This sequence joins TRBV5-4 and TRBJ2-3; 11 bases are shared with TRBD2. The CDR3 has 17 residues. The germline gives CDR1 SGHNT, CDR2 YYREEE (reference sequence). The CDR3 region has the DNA TGTGCCAGCAGCTTGGGCCGTAGCGGGGGGGATGAGGATACGGAGTATTTT. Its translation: CASSLGRSGGDEDTEYF.

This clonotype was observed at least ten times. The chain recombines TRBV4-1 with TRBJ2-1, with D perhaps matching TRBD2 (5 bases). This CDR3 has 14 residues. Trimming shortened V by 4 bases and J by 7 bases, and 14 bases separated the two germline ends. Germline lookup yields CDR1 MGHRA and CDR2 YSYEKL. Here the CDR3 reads CASSRPRAENEQFF. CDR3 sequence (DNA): TGCGCCAGCAGCCGACCGAGGGCCGAGAATGAGCAGTTCTTC.

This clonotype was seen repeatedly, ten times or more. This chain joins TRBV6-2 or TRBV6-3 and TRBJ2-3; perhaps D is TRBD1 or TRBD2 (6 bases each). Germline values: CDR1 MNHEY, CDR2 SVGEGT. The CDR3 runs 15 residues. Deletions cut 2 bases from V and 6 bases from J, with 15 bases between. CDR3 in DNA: TGTGCCAGCAGTTACCAATGGGGGGCCGGGGATACGCAGTATTTT. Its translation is CASSYQWGAGDTQYF.

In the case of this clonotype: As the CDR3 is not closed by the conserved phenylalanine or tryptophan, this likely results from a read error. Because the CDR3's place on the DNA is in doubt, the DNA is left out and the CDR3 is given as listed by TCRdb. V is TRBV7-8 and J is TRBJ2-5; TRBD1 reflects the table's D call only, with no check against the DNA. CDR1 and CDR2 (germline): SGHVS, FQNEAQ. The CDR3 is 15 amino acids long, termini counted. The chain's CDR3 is CASSLAWDRGYTFGS.

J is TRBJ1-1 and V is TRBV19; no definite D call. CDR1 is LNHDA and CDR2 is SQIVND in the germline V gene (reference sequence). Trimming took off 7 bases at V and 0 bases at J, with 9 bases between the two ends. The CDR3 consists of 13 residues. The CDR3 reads CASTYGMNTEAFF. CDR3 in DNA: TGTGCCAGTACTTATGGGATGAACACTGAAGCTTTCTTT.

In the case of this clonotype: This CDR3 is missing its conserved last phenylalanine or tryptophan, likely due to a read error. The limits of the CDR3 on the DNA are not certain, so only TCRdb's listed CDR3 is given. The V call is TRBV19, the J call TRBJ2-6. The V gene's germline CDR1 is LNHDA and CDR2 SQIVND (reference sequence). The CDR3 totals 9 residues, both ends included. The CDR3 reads CASSMGRTS.

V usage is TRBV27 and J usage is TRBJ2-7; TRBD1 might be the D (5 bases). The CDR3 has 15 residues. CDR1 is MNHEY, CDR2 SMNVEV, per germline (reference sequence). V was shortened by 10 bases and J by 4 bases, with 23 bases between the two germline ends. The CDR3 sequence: CATWTSRSHGYEQYF. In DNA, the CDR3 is TGTGCCACCTGGACATCACGTTCCCACGGGTACGAGCAGTACTTC.

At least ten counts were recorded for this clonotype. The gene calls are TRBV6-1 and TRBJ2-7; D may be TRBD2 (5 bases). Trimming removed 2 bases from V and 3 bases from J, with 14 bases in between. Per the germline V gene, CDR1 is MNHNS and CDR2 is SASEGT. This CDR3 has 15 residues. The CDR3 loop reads CASSESEGLFYEQYF. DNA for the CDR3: TGTGCCAGCAGTGAAAGTGAGGGATTGTTCTACGAGCAGTACTTC.

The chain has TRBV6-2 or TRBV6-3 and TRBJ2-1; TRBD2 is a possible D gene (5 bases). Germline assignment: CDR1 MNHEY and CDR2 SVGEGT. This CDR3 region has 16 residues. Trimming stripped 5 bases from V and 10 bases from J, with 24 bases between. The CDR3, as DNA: TGTGCCAGCAGTAACCGCGGCGGGCTCTCCTCTGTGGAGCAGTTCTTC. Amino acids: CASSNRGGLSSVEQFF.

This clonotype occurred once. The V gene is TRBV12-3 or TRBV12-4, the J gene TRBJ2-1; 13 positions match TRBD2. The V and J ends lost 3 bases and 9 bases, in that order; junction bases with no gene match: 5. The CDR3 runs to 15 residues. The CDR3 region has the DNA TGTGCCAGCAGTTTTACTAGCGGGGGGGAGGCTGAGCAGTTCTTC. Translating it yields CASSFTSGGEAEQFF.

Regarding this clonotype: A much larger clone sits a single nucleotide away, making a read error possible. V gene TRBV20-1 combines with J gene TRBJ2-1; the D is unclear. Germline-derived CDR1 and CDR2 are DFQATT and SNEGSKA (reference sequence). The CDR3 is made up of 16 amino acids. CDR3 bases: TGCAGTGCTAGAAAACACGACTCCACCTCCTACGATGAGCAGTTCTTC. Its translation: CSARKHDSTSYDEQFF.

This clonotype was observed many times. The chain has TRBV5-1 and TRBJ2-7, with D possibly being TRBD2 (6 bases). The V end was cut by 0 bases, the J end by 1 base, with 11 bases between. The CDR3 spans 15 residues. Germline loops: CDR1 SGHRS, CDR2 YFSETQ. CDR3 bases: TGCGCCAGCAGCTTGGTTCGGGGGAATTCCTACGAGCAGTACTTC. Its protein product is CASSLVRGNSYEQYF.

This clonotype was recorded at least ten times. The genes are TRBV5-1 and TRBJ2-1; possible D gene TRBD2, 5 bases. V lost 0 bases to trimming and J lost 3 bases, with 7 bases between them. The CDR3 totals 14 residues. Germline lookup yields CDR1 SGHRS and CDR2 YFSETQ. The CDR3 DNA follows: TGCGCCAGCAGCTTGGACGGGGACTACAATGAGCAGTTCTTC. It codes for CASSLDGDYNEQFF.

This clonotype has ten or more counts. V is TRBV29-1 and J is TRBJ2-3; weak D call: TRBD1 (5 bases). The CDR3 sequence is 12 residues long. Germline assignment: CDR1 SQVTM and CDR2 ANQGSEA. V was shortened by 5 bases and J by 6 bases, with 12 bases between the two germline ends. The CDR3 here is CSVRAGLDTQYF. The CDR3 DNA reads TGCAGCGTTCGGGCAGGGCTGGATACGCAGTATTTT.

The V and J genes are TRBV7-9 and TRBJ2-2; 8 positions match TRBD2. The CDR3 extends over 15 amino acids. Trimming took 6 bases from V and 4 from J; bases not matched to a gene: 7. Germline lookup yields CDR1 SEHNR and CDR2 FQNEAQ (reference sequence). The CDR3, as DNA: TGTGCCAGCAGTCCACGGGGGGGCTGCACCGGGGAGCTGTTTTTT. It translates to CASSPRGGCTGELFF.

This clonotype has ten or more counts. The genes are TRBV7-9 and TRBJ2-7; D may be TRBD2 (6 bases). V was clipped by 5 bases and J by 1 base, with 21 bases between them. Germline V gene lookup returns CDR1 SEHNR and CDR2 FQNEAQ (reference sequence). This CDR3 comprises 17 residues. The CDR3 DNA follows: TGTGCCAGCAGCGAGGCTTCTCTTGGCGGGATATCCTACGAGCAGTACTTC. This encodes CASSEASLGGISYEQYF. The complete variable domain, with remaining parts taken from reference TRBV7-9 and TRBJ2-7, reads DTGVSQNPRHKITKRGQNVTFRCDPISEHNRLYWYRQTLGQGPEFLTYFQNEAQLEKSRLLSDRFSAERPKGSFSTLEIQRTEQGDSAMYLCASSEASLGGISYEQYFGPGTRLTVT.

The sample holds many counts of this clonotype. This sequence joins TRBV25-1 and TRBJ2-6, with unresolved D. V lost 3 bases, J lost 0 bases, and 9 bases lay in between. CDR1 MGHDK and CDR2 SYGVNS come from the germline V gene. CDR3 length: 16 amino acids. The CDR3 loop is CASSDSGLSGANVLTF. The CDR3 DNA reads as TGTGCCAGCAGTGATTCAGGTCTCTCTGGGGCCAACGTCCTGACTTTC. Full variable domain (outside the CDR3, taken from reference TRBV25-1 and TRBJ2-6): EADIYQTPRYLVIGTGKKITLECSQTMGHDKMYWYQQDPGMELHLIHYSYGVNSTEKGDLSSESTVSRIRTEHFPLTLESARPSHTSQYLCASSDSGLSGANVLTFGAGSRLTVL.

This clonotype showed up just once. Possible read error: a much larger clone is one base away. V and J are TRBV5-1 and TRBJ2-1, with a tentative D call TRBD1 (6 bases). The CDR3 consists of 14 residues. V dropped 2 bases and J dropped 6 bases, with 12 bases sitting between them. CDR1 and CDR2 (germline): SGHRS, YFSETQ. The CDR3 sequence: CASSFQGPSNEQFF. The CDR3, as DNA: TGCGCCAGCAGCTTCCAGGGGCCCTCCAATGAGCAGTTCTTC.

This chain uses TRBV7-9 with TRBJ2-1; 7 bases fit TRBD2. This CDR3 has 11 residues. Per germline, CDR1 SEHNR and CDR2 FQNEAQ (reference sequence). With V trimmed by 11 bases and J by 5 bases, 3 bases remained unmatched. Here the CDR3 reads CAGGGNNEQFF. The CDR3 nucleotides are TGTGCCGGGGGGGGGAACAATGAGCAGTTCTTC.

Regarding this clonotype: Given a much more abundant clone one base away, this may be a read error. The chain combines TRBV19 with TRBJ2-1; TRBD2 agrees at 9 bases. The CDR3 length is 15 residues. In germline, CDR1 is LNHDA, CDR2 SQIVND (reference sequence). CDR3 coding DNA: TGTGCCAGTAGTATATACAGCGGGGGGTACAATGAGCAGCTCTTC. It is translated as CASSIYSGGYNEQLF.

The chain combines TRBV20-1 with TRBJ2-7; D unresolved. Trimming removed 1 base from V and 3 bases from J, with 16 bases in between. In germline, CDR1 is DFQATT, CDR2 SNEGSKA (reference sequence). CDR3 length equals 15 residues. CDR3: CSARVLPTRFYEQYF. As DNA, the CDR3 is TGCAGTGCTAGAGTCTTGCCGACACGATTCTACGAGCAGTACTTC.

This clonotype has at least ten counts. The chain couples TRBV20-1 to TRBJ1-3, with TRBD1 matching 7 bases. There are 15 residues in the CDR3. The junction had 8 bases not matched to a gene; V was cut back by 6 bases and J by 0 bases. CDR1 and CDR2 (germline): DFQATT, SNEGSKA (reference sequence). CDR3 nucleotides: TGCAGTGCGAATTCCGGACAGGACTCTGGAAACACCATATATTTT. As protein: CSANSGQDSGNTIYF.

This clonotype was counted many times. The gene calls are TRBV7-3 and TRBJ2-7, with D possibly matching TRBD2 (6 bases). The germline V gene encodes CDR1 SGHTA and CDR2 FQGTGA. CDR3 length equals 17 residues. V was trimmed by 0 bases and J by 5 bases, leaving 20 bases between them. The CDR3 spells CASSLTPIGAGSHEQYF. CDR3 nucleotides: TGTGCCAGCAGCTTAACCCCCATCGGCGCGGGATCCCACGAGCAGTACTTC.